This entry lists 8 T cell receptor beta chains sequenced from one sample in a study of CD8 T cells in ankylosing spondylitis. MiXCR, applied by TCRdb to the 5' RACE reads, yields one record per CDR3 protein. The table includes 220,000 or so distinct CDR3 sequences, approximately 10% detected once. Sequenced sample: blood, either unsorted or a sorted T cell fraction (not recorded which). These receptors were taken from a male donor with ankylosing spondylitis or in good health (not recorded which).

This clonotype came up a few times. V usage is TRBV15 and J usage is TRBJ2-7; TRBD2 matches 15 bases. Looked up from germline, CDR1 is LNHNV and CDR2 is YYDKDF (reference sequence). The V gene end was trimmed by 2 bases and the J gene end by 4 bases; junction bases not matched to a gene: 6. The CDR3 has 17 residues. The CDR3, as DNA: TGTGCCACCAGCAGATCGAGGACTAGCGGGGGGGAGTACGAGCAGTACTTC. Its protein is CATSRSRTSGGEYEQYF.

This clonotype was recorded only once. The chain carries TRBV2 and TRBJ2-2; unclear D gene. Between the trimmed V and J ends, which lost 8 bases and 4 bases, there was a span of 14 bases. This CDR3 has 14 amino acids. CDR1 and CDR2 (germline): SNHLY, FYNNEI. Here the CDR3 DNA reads TGTGCCAGCGGTAGCCCCCCGTTCACCGGGGAGCTGTTTTTT. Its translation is CASGSPPFTGELFF.

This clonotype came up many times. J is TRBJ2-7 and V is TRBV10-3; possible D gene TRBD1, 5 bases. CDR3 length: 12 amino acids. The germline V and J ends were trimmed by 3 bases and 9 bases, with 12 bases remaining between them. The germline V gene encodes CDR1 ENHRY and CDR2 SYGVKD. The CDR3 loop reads CAISESNQGQYF. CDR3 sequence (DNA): TGTGCCATCAGTGAATCTAACCAGGGGCAGTACTTC.

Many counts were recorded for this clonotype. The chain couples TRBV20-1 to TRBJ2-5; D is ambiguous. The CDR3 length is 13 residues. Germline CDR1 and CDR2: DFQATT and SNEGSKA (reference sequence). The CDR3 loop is CSNKRGNQETQYF. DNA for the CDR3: TGCAGCAATAAAAGAGGCAACCAAGAGACCCAGTACTTC.

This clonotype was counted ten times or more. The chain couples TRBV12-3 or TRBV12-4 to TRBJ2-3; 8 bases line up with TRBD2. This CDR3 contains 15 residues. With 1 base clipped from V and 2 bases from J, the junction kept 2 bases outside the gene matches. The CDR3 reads CASSLGAGDTDTQYF. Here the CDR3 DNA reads TGTGCCAGCAGTTTAGGAGCGGGGGACACAGATACGCAGTATTTT.

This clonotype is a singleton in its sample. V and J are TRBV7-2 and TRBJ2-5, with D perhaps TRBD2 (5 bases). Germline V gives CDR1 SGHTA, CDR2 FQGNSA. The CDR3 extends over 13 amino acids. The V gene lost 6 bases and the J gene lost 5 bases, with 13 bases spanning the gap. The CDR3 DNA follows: TGTGCCAGCAGGGCGGATAGGAGGGAGACCCAGTACTTC. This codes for CASRADRRETQYF.

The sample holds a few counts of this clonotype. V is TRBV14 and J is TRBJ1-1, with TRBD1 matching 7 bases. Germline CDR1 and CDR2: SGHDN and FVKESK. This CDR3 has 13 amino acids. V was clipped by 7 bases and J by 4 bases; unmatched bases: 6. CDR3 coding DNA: TGTGCCAGCAACCGACAGGGAGGCACTGAAGCTTTCTTT. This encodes CASNRQGGTEAFF.

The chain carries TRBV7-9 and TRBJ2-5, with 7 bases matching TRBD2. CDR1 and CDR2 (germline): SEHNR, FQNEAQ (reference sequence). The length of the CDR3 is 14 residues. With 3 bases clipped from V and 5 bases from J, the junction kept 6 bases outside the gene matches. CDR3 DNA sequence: TGTGCCAGCAGCTTGACTAGGGGAGGGGAGACCCAGTACTTC. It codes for CASSLTRGGETQYF.